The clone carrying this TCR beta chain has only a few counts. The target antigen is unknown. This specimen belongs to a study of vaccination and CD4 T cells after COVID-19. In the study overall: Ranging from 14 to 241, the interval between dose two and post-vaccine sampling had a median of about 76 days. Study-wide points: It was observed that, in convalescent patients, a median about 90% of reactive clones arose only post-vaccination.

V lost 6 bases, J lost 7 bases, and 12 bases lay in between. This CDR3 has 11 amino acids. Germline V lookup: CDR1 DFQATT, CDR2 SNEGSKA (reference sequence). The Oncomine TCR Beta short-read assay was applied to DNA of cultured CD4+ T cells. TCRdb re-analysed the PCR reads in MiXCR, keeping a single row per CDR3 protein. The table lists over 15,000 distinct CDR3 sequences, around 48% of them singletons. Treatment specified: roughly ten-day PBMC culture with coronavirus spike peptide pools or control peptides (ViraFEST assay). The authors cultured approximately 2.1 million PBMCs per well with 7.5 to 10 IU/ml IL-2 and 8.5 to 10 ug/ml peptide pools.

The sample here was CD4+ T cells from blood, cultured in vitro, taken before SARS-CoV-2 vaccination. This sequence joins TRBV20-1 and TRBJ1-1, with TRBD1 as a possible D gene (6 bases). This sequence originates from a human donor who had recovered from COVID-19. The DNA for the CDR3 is TGCAGTGCCGCCGGGGGCGGTGAAGCTTTCTTT. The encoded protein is CSAAGGGEAFF.